This T cell receptor beta chain was obtained from a study of STAT5B mutations in CD4+ large granular lymphocyte leukemia. Findings and caveats of the study: No patients shared main leukemic clonotypes, though roughly 23% appeared at low frequency elsewhere. TRBV06-family usage was enriched in top patient clones (8/27) versus controls (2/35). CD4-sorted patient repertoires seemed more clonal than healthy CD4+ repertoires.

The count of this clone is one. Its antigen remains unidentified. Clones were read by immunoSEQ multiplex PCR, and TCRdb kept only the in-frame ones, dropping some. The sample records about 21,000 clones, 70% to 85% being singletons. The CDR3 is 18 residues long. V lost 0 bases to trimming and J lost 0 bases; unmatched junction nucleotides: 8. CDR1 SGHRS and CDR2 YFSETQ come from the germline V gene. This clonotype originated in a human donor in good health. The chain links TRBV5-1 to TRBJ2-3; 9 bases are a match to TRBD2. Sequencing was carried out using CD4+ T cells from blood buffy coats. CDR3 DNA: TGCGCCAGCAGCTTGGATCTAGCGGGGCCGAAAAGCACAGATACGCAGTATTTT. Translating it yields CASSLDLAGPKSTDTQYF. The variable domain in full, completed from reference TRBV5-1 and TRBJ2-3, reads KAGVTQTPRYLIKTRGQQVTLSCSPISGHRSVSWYQQTPGQGLQFLFEYFSETQRNKGNFPGRFSGRQFSNSRSEMNVSTLELGDSALYLCASSLDLAGPKSTDTQYFGPGTRLTVL.